The T cell receptor beta chain described here comes from a study of T cell repertoires in aging, cancer and after chemotherapy. About the study: Glioblastoma patients receiving temozolomide-based therapy gave paired samples before and after chemotherapy. Roughly 8.8 million TCR reads made up the full dataset. Study-level findings and limits: In each cancer cohort, median generation probability increased across chemotherapy, suggesting thymic output rebounded.

The template was genomic DNA from peripheral blood, not RNA. This clonotype turned up a few times. What it recognizes is unknown. TRB rearrangements spanning V, D and J were amplified using mixed TRB-A/B primers. TCRdb re-analysed the multiplex PCR reads in MiXCR, keeping a single row per CDR3 protein. The sample carries several hundred distinct CDR3 sequences, less than 40% recorded once. Sequenced sample: blood. The sequence came from a human donor with a solid tumor.

The CDR3 sequence: CASSLGDREDNYGYTF. CDR3 bases: TGTGCCAGCAGTTTAGGCGACAGGGAAGATAACTATGGCTACACCTTC. The chain employs TRBV12-3 or TRBV12-4 and TRBJ1-2; the match to TRBD1 covers 7 bases. This CDR3 region has 16 residues. Trimming cost V 1 base and J 1 base; bases outside gene matches: 6.